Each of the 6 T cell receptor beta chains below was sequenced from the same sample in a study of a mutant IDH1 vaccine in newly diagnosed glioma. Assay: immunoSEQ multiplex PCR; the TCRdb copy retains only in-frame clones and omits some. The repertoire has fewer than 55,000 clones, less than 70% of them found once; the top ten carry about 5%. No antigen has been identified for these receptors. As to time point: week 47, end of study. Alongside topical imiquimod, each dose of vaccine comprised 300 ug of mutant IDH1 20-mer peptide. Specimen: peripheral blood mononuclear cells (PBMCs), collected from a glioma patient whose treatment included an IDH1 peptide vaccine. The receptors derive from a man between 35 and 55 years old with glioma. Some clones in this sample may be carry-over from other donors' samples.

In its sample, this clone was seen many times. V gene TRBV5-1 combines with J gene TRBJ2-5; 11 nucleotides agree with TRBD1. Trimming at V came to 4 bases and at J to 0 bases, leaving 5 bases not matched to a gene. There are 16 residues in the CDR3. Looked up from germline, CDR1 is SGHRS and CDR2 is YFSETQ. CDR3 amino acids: CASSGGTGGYQETQYF. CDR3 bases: TGCGCCAGCAGCGGGGGGACAGGGGGGTACCAAGAGACCCAGTACTTC.

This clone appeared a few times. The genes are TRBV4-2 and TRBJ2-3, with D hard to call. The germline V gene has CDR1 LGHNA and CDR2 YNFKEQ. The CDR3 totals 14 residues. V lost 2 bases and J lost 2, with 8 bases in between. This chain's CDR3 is CASSQRVSTDTQYF. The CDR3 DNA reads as TGTGCCAGCAGCCAACGGGTCTCCACAGATACGCAGTATTTT.

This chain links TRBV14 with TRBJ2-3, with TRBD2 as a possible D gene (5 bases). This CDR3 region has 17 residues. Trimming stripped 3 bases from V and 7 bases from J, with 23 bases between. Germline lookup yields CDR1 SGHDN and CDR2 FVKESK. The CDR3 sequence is CASSQSERRSFWYTQYF. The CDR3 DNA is TGTGCCAGCAGCCAGTCAGAGCGGCGCTCCTTTTGGTATACGCAGTATTTT. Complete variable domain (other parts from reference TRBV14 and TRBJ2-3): EAGVTQFPSHSVIEKGQTVTLRCDPISGHDNLYWYRRVMGKEIKFLLHFVKESKQDESGMPNNRFLAERTGGTYSTLKVQPAELEDSGVYFCASSQSERRSFWYTQYFGPGTRLTVL.

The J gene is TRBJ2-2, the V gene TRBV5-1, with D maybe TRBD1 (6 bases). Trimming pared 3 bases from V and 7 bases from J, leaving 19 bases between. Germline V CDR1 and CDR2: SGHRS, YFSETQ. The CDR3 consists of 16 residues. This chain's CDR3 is CASSYAGVDSSGELFF. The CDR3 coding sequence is TGCGCCAGCAGCTACGCAGGGGTCGACTCCAGCGGGGAGCTGTTTTTT.

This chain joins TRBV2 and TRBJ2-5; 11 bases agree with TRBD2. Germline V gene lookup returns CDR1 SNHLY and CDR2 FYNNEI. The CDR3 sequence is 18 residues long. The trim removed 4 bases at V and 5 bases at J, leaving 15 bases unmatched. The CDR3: CASSAVAGGPVGSETQYF. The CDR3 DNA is TGTGCCAGCAGTGCGGTAGCGGGGGGGCCGGTGGGTAGTGAGACCCAGTACTTC. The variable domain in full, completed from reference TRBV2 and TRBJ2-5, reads EPEVTQTPSHQVTQMGQEVILRCVPISNHLYFYWYRQILGQKVEFLVSFYNNEISEKSEIFDDQFSVERPDGSNFTLKIRSTKLEDSAMYFCASSAVAGGPVGSETQYFGPGTRLLVL.

CDR3 sequence reads: CASSRTSANTGELFF. The DNA of the CDR3 is TGTGCCAGCAGCCGGACAAGCGCGAACACCGGGGAGCTGTTTTTT. The rearrangement joins TRBV7-6 to TRBJ2-2; a possible D gene is TRBD1 (5 bases). Germline V lookup: CDR1 SGHVS, CDR2 FNYEAQ. The CDR3 consists of 15 residues. V lost 5 bases to trimming and J lost 0 bases, with 10 bases between them. The entire variable domain, with the rest obtained from reference TRBV7-6 and TRBJ2-2, is as follows: GAGVSQSPRYKVTKRGQDVALRCDPISGHVSLYWYRQALGQGPEFLTYFNYEAQQDKSGLPNDRFSAERPEGSISTLTIQRTEQRDSAMYRCASSRTSANTGELFFGEGSRLTVL.